Listed below are T cell receptor beta chains from one sample, sequenced in a study of human T cells and chemical hapten exposure. TCRdb itself ran the RACE reads through MiXCR, one entry per CDR3 protein. The table lists about 120,000 distinct CDR3 sequences, roughly 15% of them singletons, with over 0.85% in the top ten. The sequences come from whole blood, collected in connection with sensitization to the hapten diphenylcyclopropenone (DPC). These receptors originate from a man aged 18 to 35 with alopecia areata. Some clones in this sample may be carry-over from other donors' samples. Each CDR3 is given without its conserved first and last residue.

TRBV7-9 ASRPRDRLYNEQF
TRBV4-3 ASSQERDTDTQY
TRBV29-1 SVLYSDSYEQY
TRBV3-1 ASSQGGYEQY
TRBV11-3 ASSRMAGAYNEQF
TRBV5-1 ASMVGGQPMNTEAF
TRBV12-3/TRBV12-4 ASRRTGVYEQY
TRBV6-1 ASSDGQGTDTQY
TRBV7-9 ASSFLRGVEAF
TRBV6-5 ASSYSRTSQSGNTIY
TRBV6-1 ASSGIYDGTKAF
TRBV7-6 ASSLVGTEQETQY
TRBV7-3 ASSRQGNYGYT
TRBV6-5 ASTKGGVNTEAF
TRBV7-9 ASSTGSGELF
TRBV20-1 SARVQVLRNQPQH
TRBV2 AGSTGEGSPLH
TRBV11-1 ASSLALTGTGNEQF
TRBV7-9 ASSLWERPDTEAF
TRBV29-1 SVDGASSYNEQF
TRBV6-1 ASSEASLNTGELF
TRBV4-3 ASSQGTDNSGNTIY
TRBV20-1 SAREPPGRDTGELF
TRBV9 ASSRAENTEAF
TRBV29-1 SVERGRYYGYT
TRBV18 ASSPQVIEAF
TRBV11-2 ASSSPTGRTYDEQF
TRBV4-1 ASSPPARNLYGYT
TRBV2 ASNQEPVSTDTQY
TRBV5-6 ASSLVPSFLSGANVLT
TRBV7-9 ASSSRRSGANVLT
TRBV6-2/TRBV6-3 ASSPSAGVNQPQH
TRBV10-2 ATQGSSGNTIY
TRBV12-3/TRBV12-4 ASSFQGIGTDTQY
TRBV6-6 ASSYSGVNQPQH
TRBV5-1 ASSPAGSSYEQY
TRBV5-1 ASSLVPESVNTEAF
TRBV28 ASSLSGQGAYEQY
TRBV7-2 ASSLGLAVYNEQF
TRBV4-2 ASSQDVGSNQPQH
TRBV11-2 ASRRGSWGSGYNEQF
TRBV14 ASSQGQLATNEKLF
TRBV12-3/TRBV12-4 ASSPPGDGELF
TRBV12-3/TRBV12-4 ASSLTYNQPQH
TRBV5-4 ASSLVQGARNTIY
TRBV29-1 SVEMVNPYGYT
TRBV12-3/TRBV12-4 ASSLNSFSSGANVLT
TRBV5-5 ASIEWGMNTEAF
TRBV20-1 SARLGQANTEAF
TRBV11-1 ASSLTANTGELF
TRBV3-1 ASSHSPPQGGEQY
TRBV6-6 ASSYPLAGGGYGYT
TRBV18 ASSRGLDVETQY
TRBV18 ASSPRHGGNTEAF